These 16 T cell receptor beta chains were all obtained from the same sample, sequenced in a study of control samples from healthy donors and cancer patients. TCRdb keeps only in-frame clones here, not all; method: immunoSEQ multiplex PCR. Here the sample spans over 90,000 clones, approximately 90% being singletons. The sample was PBMCs. The receptors were sampled from a man between 60 and 70 years old with lung cancer.

The chain is built from TRBV18 and TRBJ1-2; 8 bases map to TRBD1. This CDR3 is 14 amino acids long. J gave up 4 bases and V 0 bases, and 1 base lay outside the gene matches. In germline, CDR1 is KGHSH, CDR2 LQKENI. The CDR3 DNA is TGTGCCAGCTCACCACCTGACAGGGGCTATGGCTACACCTTC. Residues: CASSPPDRGYGYTF.

The V gene is TRBV15, the J gene TRBJ1-2; a possible D gene is TRBD1 (5 bases). CDR3 length: 15 residues. Trimming cost V 1 base and J 3 bases, with 12 bases left between them. Germline loops: CDR1 LNHNV, CDR2 YYDKDF (reference sequence). The CDR3 reads CATSRGRTTDYGYTF. In nucleotides, the CDR3 is TGTGCCACCAGCAGAGGAAGGACAACCGACTATGGCTACACCTTC.

The V and J genes are TRBV20-1 and TRBJ1-1; D remains unclear. Germline values: CDR1 DFQATT, CDR2 SNEGSKA (reference sequence). The CDR3 runs 13 residues. The V end lost 3 bases, the J end lost 1 base, and 9 bases lay between the germline ends. In DNA form, the CDR3 reads TGCAGTGCTAGTGGCCCTTCGAACACTGAAGCTTTCTTT. It specifies CSASGPSNTEAFF.

CDR3 coding DNA: TGCGCCAGCAGCCAAGTTCCGGGCATCTACGAGCAGTACTTC. Protein product: CASSQVPGIYEQYF. The chain combines TRBV4-1 with TRBJ2-7; D remains unclear. The germline V gene encodes CDR1 MGHRA and CDR2 YSYEKL. This CDR3 has 14 residues. With 1 base removed from V and 3 bases from J, the gap between germline ends came to 10 bases.

The rearrangement joins TRBV6-6 to TRBJ1-1; the D gene is possibly TRBD1 (5 bases). This CDR3 region has 12 residues. The germline gives CDR1 MNHNY, CDR2 SVGAGI (reference sequence). Trimming pared 4 bases from V and 10 bases from J, leaving 13 bases between. This chain's CDR3 is CASSFEGAGAFF. CDR3 bases: TGTGCCAGCAGTTTCGAAGGGGCAGGAGCTTTCTTT.

This clone was observed a handful of times. The rearrangement uses TRBV7-2 and TRBJ2-3; no clear D. Germline V gene lookup returns CDR1 SGHTA and CDR2 FQGNSA. This CDR3 has 14 residues. The V end was cut by 0 bases, the J end by 0 bases, with 4 bases between. The CDR3, as DNA: TGTGCCAGCAGCTTAGCGGTGAGCACAGATACGCAGTATTTT. It encodes CASSLAVSTDTQYF.

The genes are TRBV7-2 and TRBJ1-4; maybe TRBD1 (5 bases). This CDR3 has 15 residues. The germline V gene encodes CDR1 SGHTA and CDR2 FQGNSA. V was cut by 5 bases and J by 3 bases, with 13 bases left in between. The CDR3, as DNA: TGTGCCAGCAGCCTCCGGGACGGCGCTAATGAAAAACTGTTTTTT. Amino acid sequence: CASSLRDGANEKLFF.

The V and J genes are TRBV29-1 and TRBJ1-3, with no clear D. The CDR3 is made up of 13 amino acids. The germline CDR1 and CDR2 sequences are SQVTM and ANQGSEA. With 7 bases removed from V and 0 bases from J, the gap between germline ends came to 10 bases. CDR3 in amino acids: CSASRDSGNTIYF. The CDR3 coding sequence is TGCAGCGCCTCCCGGGACTCTGGAAACACCATATATTTT.

This clone has just one count. CDR3 residues: CASCLDGGGNTIYF. In DNA form, the CDR3 reads TGTGCCAGCTGCCTGGACGGCGGCGGGAACACCATATATTTT. The rearrangement joins TRBV6-2 or TRBV6-3 to TRBJ1-3; D not certain. The CDR3 has 14 residues. Trimming took off 8 bases at V and 7 bases at J, with 18 bases between the two ends. The V gene's germline CDR1 is MNHEY and CDR2 SVGEGT.

J is TRBJ2-7 and V is TRBV6-6; 7 bases are shared with TRBD1. CDR3 length: 14 amino acids. Trimming took 5 bases from V and 0 from J; bases not matched to a gene: 4. Germline V gives CDR1 MNHNY, CDR2 SVGAGI (reference sequence). CDR3 protein: CASSPRDSSYEQYF. CDR3 sequence (DNA): TGTGCCAGCAGTCCCCGGGACAGCTCCTACGAGCAGTACTTC.

This sequence joins TRBV16 and TRBJ2-3; D unclear. V lost 0 bases, J lost 6 bases, and 10 bases lay in between. CDR1 and CDR2 (germline): KGHSY, FQNENV. The CDR3 covers 14 residues. As DNA, the CDR3 is TGTGCCAGCAGCCAATCTTCGCCGCGGGATACGCAGTATTTT. As protein: CASSQSSPRDTQYF.

The rearrangement uses TRBV7-3 and TRBJ2-7, with D perhaps TRBD2 (5 bases). The V gene lost 5 bases and the J gene lost 3 bases, with 11 bases spanning the gap. The germline gives CDR1 SGHTA, CDR2 FQGTGA. The CDR3 contains 13 residues. The CDR3 loop reads CASSRERGYEQYV. CDR3 in DNA: TGTGCCAGCAGCCGGGAAAGAGGCTACGAGCAGTACGTC.

DNA of the CDR3: TGTGCCAGCAGCCAAGCTCCGGAGACCCAGTACTTC. Its protein is CASSQAPETQYF. The rearrangement uses TRBV3-1 (or the pseudogene TRBV3-2) and TRBJ2-5; D gene ambiguous. The germline V gene has CDR1 LGHDT and CDR2 YNNKEL (reference sequence). V lost 1 base, J lost 5 bases, and 5 bases lay in between. The CDR3 length is 12 residues.

The V gene is TRBV7-9, the J gene TRBJ1-5; no reliable D call. Germline-derived CDR1 and CDR2 are SEHNR and FQNEAQ (reference sequence). V shed 1 base and J shed 0 bases, with 1 base lying between them. The CDR3 loop spans 13 amino acids. The chain's CDR3 is CASSLVSNQPQHF. CDR3 nucleotides: TGTGCCAGCAGCTTAGTTAGCAATCAGCCCCAGCATTTT.

The rearrangement uses TRBV6-5 and TRBJ2-7, with 7 bases matching TRBD1. Trimming cost V 4 bases and J 4 bases; bases outside gene matches: 7. This CDR3 contains 14 residues. Germline CDR1 is MNHEY and CDR2 is SVGAGI. The CDR3 nucleotides are TGTGCCAGCAGTTCTACGGGACAGTTATACGAGCAGTACGTC. It yields the protein CASSSTGQLYEQYV.

V gene TRBV6-2 or TRBV6-3 combines with J gene TRBJ2-3; D is perhaps TRBD1 (6 bases). CDR3 length equals 17 residues. Trimming shortened V by 3 bases and J by 1 base, and 17 bases separated the two germline ends. CDR1 and CDR2 from the germline V gene are MNHEY and SVGEGT. CDR3 protein: CASSYFPTGSGTDTQYF. The CDR3 coding sequence is TGTGCCAGCAGTTATTTTCCGACAGGATCCGGCACAGATACGCAGTATTTT.